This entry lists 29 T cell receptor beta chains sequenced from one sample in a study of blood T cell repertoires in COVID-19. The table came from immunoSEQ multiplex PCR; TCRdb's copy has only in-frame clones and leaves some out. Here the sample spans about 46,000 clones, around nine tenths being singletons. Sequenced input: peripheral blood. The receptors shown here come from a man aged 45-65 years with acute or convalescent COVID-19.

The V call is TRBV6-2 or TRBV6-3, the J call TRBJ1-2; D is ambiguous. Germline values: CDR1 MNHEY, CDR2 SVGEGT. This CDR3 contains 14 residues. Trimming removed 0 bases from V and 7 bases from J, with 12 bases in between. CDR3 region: CASSYSTPPGGYTF. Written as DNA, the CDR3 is TGTGCCAGCAGTTACTCGACGCCCCCGGGTGGCTACACCTTC.

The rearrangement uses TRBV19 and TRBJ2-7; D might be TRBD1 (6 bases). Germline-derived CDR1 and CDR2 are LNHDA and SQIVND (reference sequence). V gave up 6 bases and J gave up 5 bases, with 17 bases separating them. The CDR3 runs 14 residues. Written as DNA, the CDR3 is TGTGCCAGTAGATCATCCAGGGGTCGGAACGAGCAGTACTTC. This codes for CASRSSRGRNEQYF.

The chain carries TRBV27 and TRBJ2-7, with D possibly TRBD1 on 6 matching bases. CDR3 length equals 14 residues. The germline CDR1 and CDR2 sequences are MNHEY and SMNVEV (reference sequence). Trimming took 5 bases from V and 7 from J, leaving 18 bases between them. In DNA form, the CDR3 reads TGTGCCAGCAGTCCCGGGACAAACGCTGGGGAGCAGTACTTC. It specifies CASSPGTNAGEQYF.

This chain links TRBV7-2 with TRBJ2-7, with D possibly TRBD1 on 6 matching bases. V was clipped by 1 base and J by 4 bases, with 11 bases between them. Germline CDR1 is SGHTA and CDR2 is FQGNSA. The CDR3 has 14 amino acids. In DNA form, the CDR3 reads TGTGCCAGCAGCTTAGATGGGGGCCGGTACGAGCAGTACTTC. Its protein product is CASSLDGGRYEQYF.

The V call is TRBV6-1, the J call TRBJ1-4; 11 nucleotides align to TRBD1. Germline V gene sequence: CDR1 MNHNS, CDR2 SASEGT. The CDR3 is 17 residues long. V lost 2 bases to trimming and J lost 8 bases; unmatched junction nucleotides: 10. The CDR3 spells CASSERDRGNFEEKLFF. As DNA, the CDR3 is TGTGCCAGCAGTGAAAGGGACAGGGGGAACTTCGAAGAAAAACTGTTTTTT.

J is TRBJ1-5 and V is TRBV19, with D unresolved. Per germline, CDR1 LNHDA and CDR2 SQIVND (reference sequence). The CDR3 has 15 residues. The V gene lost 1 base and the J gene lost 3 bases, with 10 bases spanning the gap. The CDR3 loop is CASSIAQSPNQPQHF. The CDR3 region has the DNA TGTGCCAGTAGTATAGCACAGAGCCCCAATCAGCCCCAGCATTTT.

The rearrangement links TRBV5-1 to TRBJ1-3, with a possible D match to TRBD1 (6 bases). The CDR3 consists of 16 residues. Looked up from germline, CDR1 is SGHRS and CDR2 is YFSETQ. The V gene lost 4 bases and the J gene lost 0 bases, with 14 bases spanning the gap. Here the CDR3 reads CASSPEPQGSGNTIYF. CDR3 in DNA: TGCGCCAGCAGCCCCGAACCACAGGGCTCTGGAAACACCATATATTTT.

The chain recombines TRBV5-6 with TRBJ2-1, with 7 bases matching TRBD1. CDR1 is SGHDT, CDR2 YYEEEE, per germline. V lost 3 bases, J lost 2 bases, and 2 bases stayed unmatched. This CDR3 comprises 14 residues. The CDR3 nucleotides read TGTGCCAGCAGCTACAGGGGAACCTACAATGAGCAGTTCTTC. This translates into CASSYRGTYNEQFF.

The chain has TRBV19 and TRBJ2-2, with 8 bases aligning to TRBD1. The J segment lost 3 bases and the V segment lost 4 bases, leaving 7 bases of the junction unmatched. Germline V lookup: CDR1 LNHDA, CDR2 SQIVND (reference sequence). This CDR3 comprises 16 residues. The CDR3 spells CASSRRTGSYTGELFF. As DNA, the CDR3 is TGTGCCAGTAGTAGGAGGACAGGGTCGTACACCGGGGAGCTGTTTTTT.

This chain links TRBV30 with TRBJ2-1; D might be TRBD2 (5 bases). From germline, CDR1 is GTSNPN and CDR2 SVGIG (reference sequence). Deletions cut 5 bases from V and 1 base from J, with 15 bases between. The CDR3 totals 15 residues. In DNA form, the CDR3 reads TGTGCCTGGCTGGAAGGGAGAACATCCTACAATGAGCAGTTCTTC. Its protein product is CAWLEGRTSYNEQFF. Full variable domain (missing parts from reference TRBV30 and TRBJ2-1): SQTIHQWPATLVQPVGSPLSLECTVEGTSNPNLYWYRQAAGRGLQLLFYSVGIGQISSEVPQNLSASRPQDRQFILSSKKLLLSDSGFYLCAWLEGRTSYNEQFFGPGTRLTVL.

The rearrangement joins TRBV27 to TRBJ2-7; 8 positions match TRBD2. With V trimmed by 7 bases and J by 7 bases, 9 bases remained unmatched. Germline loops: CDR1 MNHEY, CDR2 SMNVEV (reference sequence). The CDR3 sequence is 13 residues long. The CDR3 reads CASISSGMGEQYF. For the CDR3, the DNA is TGTGCCAGCATCAGTAGCGGGATGGGGGAGCAGTACTTC.

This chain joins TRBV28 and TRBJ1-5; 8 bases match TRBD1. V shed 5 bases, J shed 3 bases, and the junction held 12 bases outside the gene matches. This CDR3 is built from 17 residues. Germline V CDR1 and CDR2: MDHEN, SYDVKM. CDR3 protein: CASSKSRTGQDNQPQHF. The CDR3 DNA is TGTGCCAGCAGTAAATCAAGGACAGGGCAGGACAATCAGCCCCAGCATTTT.

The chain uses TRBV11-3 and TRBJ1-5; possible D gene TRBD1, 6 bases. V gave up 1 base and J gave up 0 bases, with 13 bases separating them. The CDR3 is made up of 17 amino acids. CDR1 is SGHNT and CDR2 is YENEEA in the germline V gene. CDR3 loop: CASSLGGTSYSNQPQHF. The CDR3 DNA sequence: TGTGCCAGCAGCTTAGGGGGGACATCTTATAGCAATCAGCCCCAGCATTTT.

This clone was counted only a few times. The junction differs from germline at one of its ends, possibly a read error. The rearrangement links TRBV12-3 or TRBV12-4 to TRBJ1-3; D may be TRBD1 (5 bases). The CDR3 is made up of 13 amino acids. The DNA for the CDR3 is TGTGCCAGCAGTTTCGGCACAGGCCGACCCCCGCCTTTT. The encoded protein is CASSFGTGRPPPF.

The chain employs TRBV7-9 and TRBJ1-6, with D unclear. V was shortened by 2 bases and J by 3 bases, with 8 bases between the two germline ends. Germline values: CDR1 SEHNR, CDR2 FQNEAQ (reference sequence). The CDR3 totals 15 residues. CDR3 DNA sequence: TGTGCCAGCAGCTTAATCTCGAGCTATAATTCACCCCTCCACTTT. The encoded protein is CASSLISSYNSPLHF. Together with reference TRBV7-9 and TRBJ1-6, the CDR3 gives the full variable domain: DTGVSQNPRHKITKRGQNVTFRCDPISEHNRLYWYRQTLGQGPEFLTYFQNEAQLEKSRLLSDRFSAERPKGSFSTLEIQRTEQGDSAMYLCASSLISSYNSPLHFGNGTRLTVT.

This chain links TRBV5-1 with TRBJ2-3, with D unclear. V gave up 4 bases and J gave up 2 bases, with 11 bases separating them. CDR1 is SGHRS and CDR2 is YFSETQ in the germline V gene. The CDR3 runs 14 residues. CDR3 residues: CASSATSITDTQYF. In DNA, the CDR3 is TGCGCCAGCAGCGCGACTTCTATCACAGATACGCAGTATTTT.

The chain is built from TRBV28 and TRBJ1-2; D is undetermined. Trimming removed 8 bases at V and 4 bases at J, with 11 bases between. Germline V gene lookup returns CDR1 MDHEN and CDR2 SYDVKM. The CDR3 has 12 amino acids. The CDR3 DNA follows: TGTGCCAGCGGCCAGTCCAGCTATGGCTACACCTTC. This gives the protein CASGQSSYGYTF.

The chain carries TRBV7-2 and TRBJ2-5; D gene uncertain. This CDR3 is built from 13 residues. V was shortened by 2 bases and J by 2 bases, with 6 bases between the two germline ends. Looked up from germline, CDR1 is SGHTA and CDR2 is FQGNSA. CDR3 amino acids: CASSLSYQETQYF. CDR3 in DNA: TGTGCCAGCAGCTTATCCTATCAAGAGACCCAGTACTTC.

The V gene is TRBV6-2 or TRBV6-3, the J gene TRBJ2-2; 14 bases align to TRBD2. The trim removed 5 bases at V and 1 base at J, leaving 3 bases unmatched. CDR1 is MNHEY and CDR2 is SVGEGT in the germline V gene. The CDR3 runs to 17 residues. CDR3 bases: TGTGCCAGCAGTCATGGACTAGCGGGGGGGAACACCGGGGAGCTGTTTTTT. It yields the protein CASSHGLAGGNTGELFF.

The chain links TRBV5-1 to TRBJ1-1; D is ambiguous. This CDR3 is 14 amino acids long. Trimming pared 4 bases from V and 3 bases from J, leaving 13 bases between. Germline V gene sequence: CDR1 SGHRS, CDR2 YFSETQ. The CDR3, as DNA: TGCGCCAGCAGCATCGACTTAGGAGACACTGAAGCTTTCTTT. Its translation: CASSIDLGDTEAFF. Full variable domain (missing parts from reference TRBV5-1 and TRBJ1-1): KAGVTQTPRYLIKTRGQQVTLSCSPISGHRSVSWYQQTPGQGLQFLFEYFSETQRNKGNFPGRFSGRQFSNSRSEMNVSTLELGDSALYLCASSIDLGDTEAFFGQGTRLTVV.

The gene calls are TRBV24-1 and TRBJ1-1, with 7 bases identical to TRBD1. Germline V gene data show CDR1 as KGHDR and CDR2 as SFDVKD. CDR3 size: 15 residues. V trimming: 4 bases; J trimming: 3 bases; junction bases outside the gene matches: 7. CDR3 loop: CATSDPTGSDTEAFF. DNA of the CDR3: TGTGCCACCAGTGACCCGACAGGGTCGGACACTGAAGCTTTCTTT.

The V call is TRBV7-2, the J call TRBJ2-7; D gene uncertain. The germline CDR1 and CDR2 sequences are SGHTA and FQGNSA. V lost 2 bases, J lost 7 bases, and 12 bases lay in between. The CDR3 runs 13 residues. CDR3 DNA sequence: TGTGCCAGCAGCTTACTTAGTTCAACTGAGCAGTACTTC. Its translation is CASSLLSSTEQYF.

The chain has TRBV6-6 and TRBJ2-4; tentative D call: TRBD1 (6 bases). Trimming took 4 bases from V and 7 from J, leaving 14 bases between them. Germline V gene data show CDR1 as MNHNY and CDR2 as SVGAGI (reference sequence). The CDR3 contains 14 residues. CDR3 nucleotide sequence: TGTGCCAGCAGTTCGGGGCAGGGGCGGAACATTCAGTACTTC. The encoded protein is CASSSGQGRNIQYF.

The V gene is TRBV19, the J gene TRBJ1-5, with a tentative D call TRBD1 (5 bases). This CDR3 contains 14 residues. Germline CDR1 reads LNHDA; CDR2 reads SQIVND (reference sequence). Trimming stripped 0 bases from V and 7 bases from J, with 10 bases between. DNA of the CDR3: TGTGCCAGTAGTATAGATAGGGGATGGCAGCCCCAGCATTTT. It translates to CASSIDRGWQPQHF.

The CDR3, as DNA: TGTGCCAGTAGTATAGATCTGGGGAGAGGTACGCAGTATTTT. Amino acids: CASSIDLGRGTQYF. The rearrangement joins TRBV19 to TRBJ2-3; perhaps TRBD2 as D (5 bases). Germline V lookup: CDR1 LNHDA, CDR2 SQIVND (reference sequence). With 0 bases removed from V and 8 bases from J, the gap between germline ends came to 12 bases. CDR3 length: 14 amino acids.

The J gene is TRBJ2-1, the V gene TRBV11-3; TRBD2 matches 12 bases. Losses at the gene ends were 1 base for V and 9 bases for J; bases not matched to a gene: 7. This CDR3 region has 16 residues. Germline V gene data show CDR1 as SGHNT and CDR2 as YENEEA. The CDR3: CASSLVGLAGSGEQFF. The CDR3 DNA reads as TGTGCCAGCAGCTTAGTTGGACTAGCGGGAAGTGGTGAGCAGTTCTTC.

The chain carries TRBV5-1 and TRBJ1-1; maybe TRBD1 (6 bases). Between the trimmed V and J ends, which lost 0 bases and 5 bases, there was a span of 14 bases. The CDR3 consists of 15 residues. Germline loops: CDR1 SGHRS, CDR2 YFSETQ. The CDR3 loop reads CASSLVGGAGTEAFF. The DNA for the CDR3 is TGCGCCAGCAGCTTGGTAGGGGGGGCTGGAACTGAAGCTTTCTTT.

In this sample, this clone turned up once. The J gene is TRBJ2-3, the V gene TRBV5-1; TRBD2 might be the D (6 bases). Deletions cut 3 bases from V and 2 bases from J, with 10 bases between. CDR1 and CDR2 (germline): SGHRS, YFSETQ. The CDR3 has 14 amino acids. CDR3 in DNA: TGCGCCAGCAGCTCCGGGACTTACACAGATACGCAGTATTTT. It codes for CASSSGTYTDTQYF.

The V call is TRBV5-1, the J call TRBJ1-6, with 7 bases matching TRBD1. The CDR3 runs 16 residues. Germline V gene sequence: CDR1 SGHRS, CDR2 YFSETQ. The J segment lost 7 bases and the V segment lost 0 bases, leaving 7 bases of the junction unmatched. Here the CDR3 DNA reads TGCGCCAGCAGCTTGGCCCTGGGACAGATCAATTCACCCCTCCACTTT. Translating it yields CASSLALGQINSPLHF.